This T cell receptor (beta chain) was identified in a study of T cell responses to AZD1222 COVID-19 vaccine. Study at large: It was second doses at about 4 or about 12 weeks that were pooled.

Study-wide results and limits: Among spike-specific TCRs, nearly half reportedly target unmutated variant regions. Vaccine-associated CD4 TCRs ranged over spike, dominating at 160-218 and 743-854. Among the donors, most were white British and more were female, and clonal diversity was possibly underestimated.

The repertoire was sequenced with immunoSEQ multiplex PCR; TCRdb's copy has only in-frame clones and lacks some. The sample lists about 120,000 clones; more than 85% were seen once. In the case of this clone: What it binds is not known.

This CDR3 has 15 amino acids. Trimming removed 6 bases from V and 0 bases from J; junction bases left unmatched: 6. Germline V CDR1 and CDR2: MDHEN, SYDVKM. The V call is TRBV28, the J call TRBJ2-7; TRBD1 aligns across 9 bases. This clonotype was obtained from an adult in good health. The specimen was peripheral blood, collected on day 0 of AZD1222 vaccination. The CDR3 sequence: CASSRSTGGSYEQYF. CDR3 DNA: TGTGCCAGCAGCCGCTCGACAGGGGGCTCCTACGAGCAGTACTTC.